This T cell receptor beta chain came from a study of T cells after yellow fever vaccination. Points from the study as a whole: It was a small share of clonotypes that appeared in both CD4 and CD8 compartments. Most primary-vaccination clones recurred post-booster (under 98% CD4, around 90% CD8).

For TCR, cDNA came from 5'RACE template switching, which added a universal primer site and UMIs. TCRdb analysed the 5' RACE reads with MiXCR anew, one entry per CDR3 protein. The sample has about 550,000 distinct CDR3 sequences; roughly a fifth are singletons. There are a few counts of this clonotype. Its specificity is unknown. The V gene lost 10 bases and the J gene lost 7 bases, with 13 bases spanning the gap. There are 11 residues in the CDR3. Germline-derived CDR1 and CDR2 are MNHEY and SVGEGT. V gene TRBV6-2 or TRBV6-3 combines with J gene TRBJ2-5; D gene ambiguous. This clonotype was sampled from a man aged 30-40 years who received the YFV17D yellow fever vaccine. The sample consisted of PBMCs, taken 15 days after the yellow fever booster vaccination. CDR3 nucleotides: TGTGCCATCGCCCCCCCAGGGACCCAGTACTTC. Translating it yields CAIAPPGTQYF.